One and the same sample provided the 9 T cell receptor beta chains below, sequenced in a study of shared clonotypes between healthy human individuals. TCRdb keeps only in-frame clones here, not all; method: immunoSEQ multiplex PCR. In the table there are about 2.4 million clones, approximately 93% of which are singletons. The specimen was naive CD4+ T cells from PBMCs. This sample's subset: CD45RA+ positively selected. These receptor sequences come from a man between 18 and 29 years old in good health. Some clones in this sample may be carry-over from other donors' samples.

This chain connects TRBV27 to TRBJ1-1; D is ambiguous. This CDR3 region has 14 residues. Germline V gives CDR1 MNHEY, CDR2 SMNVEV (reference sequence). Trimming removed 5 bases from V and 4 bases from J, with 14 bases in between. This CDR3 is CASSRAGAATEAFF. The CDR3 bases are TGTGCCAGCAGTCGGGCCGGCGCGGCCACTGAAGCTTTCTTT.

The V and J genes are TRBV11-2 and TRBJ2-3, with 10 positions matching TRBD2. The CDR3 extends over 17 amino acids. Germline V gives CDR1 SGHAT, CDR2 FQNNGV. The trim removed 2 bases at V and 6 bases at J, leaving 11 bases unmatched. CDR3 DNA: TGTGCCAGCAGCTTACGCAGACTAGCGGGCAGCTCCGATACGCAGTATTTT. Translation gives CASSLRRLAGSSDTQYF.

The chain links TRBV28 to TRBJ2-1; TRBD2 matches at 13 bases. Germline CDR1 MDHEN, CDR2 SYDVKM. The J segment lost 8 bases and the V segment lost 2 bases, leaving 3 bases of the junction unmatched. The CDR3 totals 15 residues. The CDR3, as DNA: TGTGCCAGCAGTTTACAAGGACTAGCGGGAGATGAGCAGTTCTTC. Amino acid sequence: CASSLQGLAGDEQFF.

The CDR3 loop reads CASSPTTGLEETQYF. Written as DNA, the CDR3 is TGCGCCAGCAGTCCAACGACAGGGCTGGAAGAGACCCAGTACTTC. The J gene is TRBJ2-5, the V gene TRBV5-1, with 7 positions matching TRBD1. CDR1 and CDR2 (germline): SGHRS, YFSETQ. The V segment lost 5 bases and the J segment 3 bases; nucleotides outside the gene matches: 10. The CDR3 is 15 residues long.

The chain couples TRBV11-3 to TRBJ2-3; a weak D match, TRBD2 (6 bases). This CDR3 region has 14 residues. V lost 1 base to trimming and J lost 4 bases, with 9 bases between them. The germline V gene has CDR1 SGHNT and CDR2 YENEEA. The CDR3 DNA reads as TGTGCCAGCAGCTTAGGCGGGATCCCAGATACGCAGTATTTT. Amino acid sequence: CASSLGGIPDTQYF.

V is TRBV7-9 and J is TRBJ2-7, with 11 bases matching TRBD2. The CDR3 spans 14 residues. Germline CDR1 and CDR2: SEHNR and FQNEAQ (reference sequence). V lost 5 bases to trimming and J lost 5 bases; unmatched junction nucleotides: 5. CDR3 region: CASSLLAGVHEQYF. CDR3 in DNA: TGTGCCAGCAGCCTACTAGCGGGAGTCCACGAGCAGTACTTC.

The chain carries TRBV7-3 and TRBJ2-3, with D unclear. There are 15 residues in the CDR3. Deletions cut 2 bases from V and 0 bases from J, with 9 bases between. The V gene's germline CDR1 is SGHTA and CDR2 FQGTGA. The CDR3 reads CASSLQSSSTDTQYF. For the CDR3, the DNA is TGTGCCAGCAGCTTACAGTCCTCTAGCACAGATACGCAGTATTTT.

The V and J genes are TRBV7-3 and TRBJ2-3; D is possibly TRBD2 (6 bases). The CDR3 is 15 residues long. V was clipped by 2 bases and J by 5 bases, with 14 bases between them. Germline V lookup: CDR1 SGHTA, CDR2 FQGTGA. CDR3 coding DNA: TGTGCCAGCAGCTTACTGGGCGGAGCGGGAGATACGCAGTATTTT. It encodes CASSLLGGAGDTQYF. The full variable domain, its missing parts supplied by reference TRBV7-3 and TRBJ2-3, is GAGVSQTPSNKVTEKGKYVELRCDPISGHTALYWYRQSLGQGPEFLIYFQGTGAADDSGLPNDRFFAVRPEGSVSTLKIQRTERGDSAVYLCASSLLGGAGDTQYFGPGTRLTVL.

The CDR3 spells CASSIIPMGQTLYEQYF. CDR3 in DNA: TGCGCCAGCAGCATAATACCGATGGGGCAAACATTATACGAGCAGTACTTC. The chain combines TRBV5-1 with TRBJ2-7; a possible D gene is TRBD1 (5 bases). Looked up from germline, CDR1 is SGHRS and CDR2 is YFSETQ. The V end lost 4 bases, the J end lost 4 bases, and 24 bases lay between the germline ends. The CDR3 consists of 17 residues. Together with reference TRBV5-1 and TRBJ2-7, the CDR3 gives the full variable domain: KAGVTQTPRYLIKTRGQQVTLSCSPISGHRSVSWYQQTPGQGLQFLFEYFSETQRNKGNFPGRFSGRQFSNSRSEMNVSTLELGDSALYLCASSIIPMGQTLYEQYFGPGTRLTVT.